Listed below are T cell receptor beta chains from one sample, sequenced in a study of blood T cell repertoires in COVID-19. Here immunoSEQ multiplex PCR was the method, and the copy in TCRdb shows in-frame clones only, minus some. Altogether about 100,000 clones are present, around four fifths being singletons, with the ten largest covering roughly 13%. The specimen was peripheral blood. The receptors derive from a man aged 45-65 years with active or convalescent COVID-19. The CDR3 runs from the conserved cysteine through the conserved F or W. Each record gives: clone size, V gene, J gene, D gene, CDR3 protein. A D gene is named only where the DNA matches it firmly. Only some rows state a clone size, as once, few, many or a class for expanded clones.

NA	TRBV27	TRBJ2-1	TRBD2	CASSLELAGGGEQFF
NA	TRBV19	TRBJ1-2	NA	CASSINGDYGYTF
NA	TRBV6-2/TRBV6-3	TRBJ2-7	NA	CASSSRGYEQYF
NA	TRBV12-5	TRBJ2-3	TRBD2	CASGTGTSLNTQYF
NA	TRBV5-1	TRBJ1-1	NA	CASATPGGYTEAFF
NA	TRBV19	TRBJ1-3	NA	CASSTTTGNTIYF
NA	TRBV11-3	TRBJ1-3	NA	CASSPGESSGNTIYF
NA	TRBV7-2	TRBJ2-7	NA	CASSFSSSYEQYF
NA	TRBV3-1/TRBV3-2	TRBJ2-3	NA	CASSHPGGTDTQYF
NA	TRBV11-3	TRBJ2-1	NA	CASTNHLGPGDYNEQFF
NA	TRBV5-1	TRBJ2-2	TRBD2	CASSGGLAGGNTGELFF
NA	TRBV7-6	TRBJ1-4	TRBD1	CASSFTGQGLNEKLFF
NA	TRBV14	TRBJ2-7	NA	CASSQEGGGAVGEQYF
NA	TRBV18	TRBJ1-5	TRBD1	CASSKQGDNQPQHF
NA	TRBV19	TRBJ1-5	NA	CAIGGSEGGRNQPQHF
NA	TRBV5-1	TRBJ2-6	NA	CASSSGFSLGANVLTF
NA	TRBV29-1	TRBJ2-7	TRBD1	CSVGRGQGHEQYF
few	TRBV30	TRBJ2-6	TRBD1	CAWRWAGGSGANVLTF
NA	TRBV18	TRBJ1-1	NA	CASSLAISPNTEAFF
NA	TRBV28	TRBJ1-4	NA	CASSLSGGEKLFF
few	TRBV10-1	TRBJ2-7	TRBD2	CASSETSGSEQYF
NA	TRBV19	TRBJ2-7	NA	CASSILGAGAYEQYF
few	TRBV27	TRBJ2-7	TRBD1	CASRPIRQGTREQYF
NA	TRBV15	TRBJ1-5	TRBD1	CATSSTGGISQPQHF
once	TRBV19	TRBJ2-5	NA	CASRKTGTSQETQYF
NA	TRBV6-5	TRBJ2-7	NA	CASQDYEQYF
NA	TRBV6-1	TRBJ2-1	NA	CASSENGGHEQFF
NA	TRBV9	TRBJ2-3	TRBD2	CASSASAGAGADTQYF
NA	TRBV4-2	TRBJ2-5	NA	CASSQGEWRVGETQYF
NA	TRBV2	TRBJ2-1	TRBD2	CASSEISGSPNEQFF
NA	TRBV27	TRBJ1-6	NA	CASSSPRFSSYNSPLHF
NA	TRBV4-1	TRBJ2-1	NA	CASSQVVWLEQFF
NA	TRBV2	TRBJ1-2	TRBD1	CASTGTGDYGYTF
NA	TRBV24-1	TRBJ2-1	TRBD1	CATSDRDTSEQFF
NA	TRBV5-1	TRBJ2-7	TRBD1	CASSGGQGPSSEQYF
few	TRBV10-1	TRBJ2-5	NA	CASREGEGETQYF
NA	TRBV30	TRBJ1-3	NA	CAAWGGNTIYF
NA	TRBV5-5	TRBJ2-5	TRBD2	CASSQGLAETQYF
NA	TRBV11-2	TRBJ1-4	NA	CASSLDLGGNEKLFF
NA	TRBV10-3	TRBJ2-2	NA	CAITRGGDTGELFF
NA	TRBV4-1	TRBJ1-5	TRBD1	CASSQVATGINQPQHF
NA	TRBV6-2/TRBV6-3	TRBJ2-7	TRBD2	CASSYASGRTYYEQYF
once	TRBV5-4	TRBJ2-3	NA	CASSLARATDTQYF